A selection of T cell receptor beta chains follows, all from one sample in a study of blood T cell repertoires in COVID-19. Clones were sequenced by immunoSEQ multiplex PCR, and TCRdb holds only the in-frame ones, with some missing. The repertoire includes roughly 170,000 clones, about 88% of them detected once, and around 24% sits in the top ten. Sequencing was performed on peripheral blood. All receptors come from a man aged 60-69 years with acute or convalescent COVID-19. The CDR3 runs from the conserved cysteine through the conserved F or W. The D gene is left open where the match is weak. Clone size is shown for a subset of rows, as once, few, many or a class of expanded clone.

size: NA
D: NA
V: TRBV5-4
J: TRBJ1-6
CDR3: CASSGSGGYNSPLHF
DNA: TGTGCCAGCAGCGGAAGCGGGGGATATAATTCACCCCTCCACTTT

size: many
D: NA
V: TRBV6-5
J: TRBJ2-1
CDR3: CASAERKNNEQFF
DNA: TGTGCCAGCGCGGAGCGGAAAAACAATGAGCAGTTCTTC

size: NA
D: NA
V: TRBV3-1/TRBV3-2
J: TRBJ2-2
CDR3: CASSQVANTGELFF
DNA: TGTGCCAGCAGCCAAGTAGCAAACACCGGGGAGCTGTTTTTT

size: NA
D: TRBD2
V: TRBV4-2
J: TRBJ2-2
CDR3: CASSQELAGAANTGELFF
DNA: TGTGCCAGCAGCCAAGAACTAGCGGGGGCCGCGAACACCGGGGAGCTGTTTTTT

size: NA
D: TRBD1
V: TRBV20-1
J: TRBJ1-4
CDR3: CSASTGGSEKLFF
DNA: TGCAGTGCTAGTACAGGGGGGAGTGAAAAACTGTTTTTT

size: NA
D: NA
V: TRBV11-3
J: TRBJ1-1
CDR3: CASSLAYGAAVEAFF
DNA: TGTGCCAGCAGCTTAGCGTATGGGGCAGCCGTGGAAGCTTTCTTT

size: NA
D: NA
V: TRBV6-2/TRBV6-3
J: TRBJ2-6
CDR3: CASSRVPTGIRSGANVLTF
DNA: TGTGCCAGCAGCCGCGTTCCGACGGGGATCCGCTCTGGGGCCAACGTCCTGACTTTC

size: NA
D: NA
V: TRBV30
J: TRBJ1-2
CDR3: CAWSVHLGRSYGYTF
DNA: TGTGCCTGGAGTGTACATTTGGGGCGAAGCTATGGCTACACCTTC

size: NA
D: TRBD1
V: TRBV14
J: TRBJ2-5
CDR3: CASSRLPGTVQETQYF
DNA: TGTGCCAGCAGCCGACTTCCCGGGACAGTACAAGAGACCCAGTACTTC

size: NA
D: NA
V: TRBV4-1
J: TRBJ1-3
CDR3: CASSLTSDSLSGNTIYF
DNA: TGCGCCAGCAGCCTTACAAGTGACAGTCTCTCTGGAAACACCATATATTTT

size: NA
D: TRBD1
V: TRBV24-1
J: TRBJ1-2
CDR3: CATSDFAGGLNYGYTF
DNA: TGTGCCACCAGTGATTTTGCAGGGGGCCTTAACTATGGCTACACCTTC

size: NA
D: NA
V: TRBV18
J: TRBJ1-1
CDR3: CASSAQQGINTEAFF
DNA: TGTGCCAGCTCAGCCCAACAGGGTATTAACACTGAAGCTTTCTTT

size: NA
D: TRBD2
V: TRBV24-1
J: TRBJ2-5
CDR3: CATSEAWTSGEGKTQYF
DNA: TGTGCCACCAGTGAAGCCTGGACTAGCGGGGAGGGGAAGACCCAGTACTTC

size: NA
D: NA
V: TRBV19
J: TRBJ1-1
CDR3: CASTHGQMNTEAFF
DNA: TGTGCCAGTACCCACGGACAGATGAACACTGAAGCTTTCTTT

size: NA
D: TRBD1
V: TRBV24-1
J: TRBJ2-4
CDR3: CATSDLGRGRPNIQYF
DNA: TGTGCCACCAGTGATTTAGGCAGGGGGCGTCCCAATATTCAGTACTTC

size: NA
D: NA
V: TRBV5-1
J: TRBJ2-5
CDR3: CASSLEGGGTETQYF
DNA: TGCGCCAGCAGCTTGGAAGGGGGTGGGACGGAGACCCAGTACTTC

size: NA
D: NA
V: TRBV30
J: TRBJ1-2
CDR3: CAWNKRGYNYGYTF
DNA: TGTGCCTGGAACAAACGGGGATACAATTATGGCTACACCTTC